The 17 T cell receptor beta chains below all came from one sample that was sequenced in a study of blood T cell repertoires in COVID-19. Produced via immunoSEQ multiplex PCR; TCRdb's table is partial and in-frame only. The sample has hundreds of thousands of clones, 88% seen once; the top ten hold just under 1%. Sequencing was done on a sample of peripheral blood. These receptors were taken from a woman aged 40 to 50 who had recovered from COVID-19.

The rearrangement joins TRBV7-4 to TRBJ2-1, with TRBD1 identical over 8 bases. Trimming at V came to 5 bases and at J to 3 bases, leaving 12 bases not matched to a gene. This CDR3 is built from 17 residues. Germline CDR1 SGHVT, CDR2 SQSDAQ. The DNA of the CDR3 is TGTGCCAGCAGCCCGTCCCGGGACAGGTTTGGCTACAATGAGCAGTTCTTC. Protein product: CASSPSRDRFGYNEQFF. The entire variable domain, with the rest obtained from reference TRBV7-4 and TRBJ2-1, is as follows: GAGVSQSPRYKVAKRGRDVALRCDSISGHVTLYWYRQTLGQGSEVLTYSQSDAQRDKSGRPSGRFSAERPERSVSTLKIQRTEQGDSAVYLCASSPSRDRFGYNEQFFGPGTRLTVL.

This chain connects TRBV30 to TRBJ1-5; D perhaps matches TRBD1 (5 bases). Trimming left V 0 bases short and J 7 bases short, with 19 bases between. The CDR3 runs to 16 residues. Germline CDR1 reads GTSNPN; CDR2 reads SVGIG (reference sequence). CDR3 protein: CAWSVWGGTVRQPQHF. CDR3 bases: TGTGCCTGGAGTGTATGGGGGGGGACCGTTAGGCAGCCCCAGCATTTT.

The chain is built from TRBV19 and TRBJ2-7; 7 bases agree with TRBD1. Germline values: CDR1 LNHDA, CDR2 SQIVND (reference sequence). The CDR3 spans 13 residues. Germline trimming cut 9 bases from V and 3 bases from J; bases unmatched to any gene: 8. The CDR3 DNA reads TGTGCCAGGCCTCACAGGGGCCTCTACGAGCAGTACTTC. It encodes CARPHRGLYEQYF.

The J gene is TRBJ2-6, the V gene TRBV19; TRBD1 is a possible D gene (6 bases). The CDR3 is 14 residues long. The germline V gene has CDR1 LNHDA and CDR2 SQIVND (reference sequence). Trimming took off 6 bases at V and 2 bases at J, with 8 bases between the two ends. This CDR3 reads CASSGQPGANVLTF. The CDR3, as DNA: TGTGCCAGTAGCGGACAGCCTGGGGCCAACGTCCTGACTTTC. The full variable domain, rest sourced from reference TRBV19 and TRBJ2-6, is DGGITQSPKYLFRKEGQNVTLSCEQNLNHDAMYWYRQDPGQGLRLIYYSQIVNDFQKGDIAEGYSVSREKKESFPLTVTSAQKNPTAFYLCASSGQPGANVLTFGAGSRLTVL.

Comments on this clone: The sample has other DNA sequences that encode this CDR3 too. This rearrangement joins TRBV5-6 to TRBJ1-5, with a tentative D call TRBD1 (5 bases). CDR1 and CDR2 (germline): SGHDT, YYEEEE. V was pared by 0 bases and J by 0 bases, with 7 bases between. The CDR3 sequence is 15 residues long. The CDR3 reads CASSLGGYSNQPQHF. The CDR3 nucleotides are TGTGCCAGCAGCTTGGGGGGCTATAGCAATCAGCCCCAGCATTTT.

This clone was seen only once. As DNA, the CDR3 is TGTGCCAGCAGCGTAGGCGGGAGGGGCTTGAATGAGCAGTTCTTC. Translation gives CASSVGGRGLNEQFF. This chain uses TRBV9 with TRBJ2-1, with TRBD2 matching 9 bases. CDR3 length: 15 amino acids. With V trimmed by 0 bases and J by 7 bases, 5 bases remained unmatched. Germline loops: CDR1 SGDLS, CDR2 YYNGEE.

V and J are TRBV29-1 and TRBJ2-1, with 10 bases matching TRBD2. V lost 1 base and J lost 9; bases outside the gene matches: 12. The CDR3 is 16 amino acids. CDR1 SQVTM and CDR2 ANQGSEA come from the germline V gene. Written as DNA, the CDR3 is TGCAGCGTTGAAGGTGGGGCTAGCGGGAGTTTTGGTGAGCAGTTCTTC. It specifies CSVEGGASGSFGEQFF.

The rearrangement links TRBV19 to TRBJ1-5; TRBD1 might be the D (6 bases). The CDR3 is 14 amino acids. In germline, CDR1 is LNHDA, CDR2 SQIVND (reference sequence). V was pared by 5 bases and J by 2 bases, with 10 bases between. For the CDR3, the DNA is TGTGCCAGTAGTGCCCCAGGGGGCAATCAGCCCCAGCATTTT. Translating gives CASSAPGGNQPQHF. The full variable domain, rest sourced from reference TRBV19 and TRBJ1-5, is DGGITQSPKYLFRKEGQNVTLSCEQNLNHDAMYWYRQDPGQGLRLIYYSQIVNDFQKGDIAEGYSVSREKKESFPLTVTSAQKNPTAFYLCASSAPGGNQPQHFGDGTRLSIL.

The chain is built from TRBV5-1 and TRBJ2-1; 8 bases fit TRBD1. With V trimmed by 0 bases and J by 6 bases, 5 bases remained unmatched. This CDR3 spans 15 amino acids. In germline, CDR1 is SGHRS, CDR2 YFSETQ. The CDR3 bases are TGCGCCAGCAGCTTGGGAGGACAGGGAGGCAATGAGCAGTTCTTC. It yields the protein CASSLGGQGGNEQFF.

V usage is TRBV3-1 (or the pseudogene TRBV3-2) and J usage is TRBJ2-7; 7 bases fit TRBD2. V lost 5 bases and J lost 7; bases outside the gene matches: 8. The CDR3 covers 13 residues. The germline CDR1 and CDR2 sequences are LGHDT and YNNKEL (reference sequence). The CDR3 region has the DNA TGTGCCAGCAGCTGGCCGGGGGGAAGGGAGCAGTACTTC. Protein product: CASSWPGGREQYF.

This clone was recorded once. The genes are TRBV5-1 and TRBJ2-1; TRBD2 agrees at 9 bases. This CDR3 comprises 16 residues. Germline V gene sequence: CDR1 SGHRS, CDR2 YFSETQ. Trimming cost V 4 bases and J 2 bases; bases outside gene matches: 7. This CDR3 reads CASSPLAGWAYNEQFF. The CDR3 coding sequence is TGCGCCAGCAGCCCGCTAGCGGGATGGGCCTACAATGAGCAGTTCTTC.

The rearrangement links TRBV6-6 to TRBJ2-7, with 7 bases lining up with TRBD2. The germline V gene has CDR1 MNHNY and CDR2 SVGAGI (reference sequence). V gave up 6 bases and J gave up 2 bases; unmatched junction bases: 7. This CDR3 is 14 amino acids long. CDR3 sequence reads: CASRPTGTTYEQYV. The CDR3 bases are TGTGCCAGCAGGCCGACCGGGACTACCTACGAGCAGTACGTC.

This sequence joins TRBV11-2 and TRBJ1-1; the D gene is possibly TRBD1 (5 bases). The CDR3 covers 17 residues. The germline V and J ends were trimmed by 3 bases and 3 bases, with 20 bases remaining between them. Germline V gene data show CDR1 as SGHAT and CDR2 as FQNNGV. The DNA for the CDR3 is TGTGCCAGCAGCTTGTTCGGTGTTGTGGGGGGGTACACTGAAGCTTTCTTT. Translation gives CASSLFGVVGGYTEAFF.

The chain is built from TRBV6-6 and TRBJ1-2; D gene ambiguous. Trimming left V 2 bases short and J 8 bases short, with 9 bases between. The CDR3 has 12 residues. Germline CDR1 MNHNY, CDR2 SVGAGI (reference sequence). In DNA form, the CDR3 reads TGTGCCAGCAGTTACGGAGGGAGCGGCTACACCTTC. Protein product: CASSYGGSGYTF.

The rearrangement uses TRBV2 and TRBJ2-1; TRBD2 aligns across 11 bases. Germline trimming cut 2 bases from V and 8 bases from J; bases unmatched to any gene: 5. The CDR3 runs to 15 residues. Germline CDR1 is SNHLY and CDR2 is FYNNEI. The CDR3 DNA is TGTGCCAGCAGTGAATGGGGGGGACTAGCGGATGAGCAGTTCTTC. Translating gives CASSEWGGLADEQFF. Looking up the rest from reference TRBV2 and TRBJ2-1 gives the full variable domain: EPEVTQTPSHQVTQMGQEVILRCVPISNHLYFYWYRQILGQKVEFLVSFYNNEISEKSEIFDDQFSVERPDGSNFTLKIRSTKLEDSAMYFCASSEWGGLADEQFFGPGTRLTVL.

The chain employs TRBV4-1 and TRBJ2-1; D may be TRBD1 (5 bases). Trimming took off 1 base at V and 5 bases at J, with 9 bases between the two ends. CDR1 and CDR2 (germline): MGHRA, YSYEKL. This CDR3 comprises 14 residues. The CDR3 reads CASSQGGYHNEQFF. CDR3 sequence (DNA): TGCGCCAGCAGCCAAGGGGGCTACCACAATGAGCAGTTCTTC.

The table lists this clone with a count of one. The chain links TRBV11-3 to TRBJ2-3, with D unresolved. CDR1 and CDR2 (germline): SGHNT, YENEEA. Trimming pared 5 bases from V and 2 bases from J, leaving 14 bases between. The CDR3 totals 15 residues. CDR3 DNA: TGTGCCAGCAGCCTCGGGTCCGGCAACACAGATACGCAGTATTTT. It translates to CASSLGSGNTDTQYF.